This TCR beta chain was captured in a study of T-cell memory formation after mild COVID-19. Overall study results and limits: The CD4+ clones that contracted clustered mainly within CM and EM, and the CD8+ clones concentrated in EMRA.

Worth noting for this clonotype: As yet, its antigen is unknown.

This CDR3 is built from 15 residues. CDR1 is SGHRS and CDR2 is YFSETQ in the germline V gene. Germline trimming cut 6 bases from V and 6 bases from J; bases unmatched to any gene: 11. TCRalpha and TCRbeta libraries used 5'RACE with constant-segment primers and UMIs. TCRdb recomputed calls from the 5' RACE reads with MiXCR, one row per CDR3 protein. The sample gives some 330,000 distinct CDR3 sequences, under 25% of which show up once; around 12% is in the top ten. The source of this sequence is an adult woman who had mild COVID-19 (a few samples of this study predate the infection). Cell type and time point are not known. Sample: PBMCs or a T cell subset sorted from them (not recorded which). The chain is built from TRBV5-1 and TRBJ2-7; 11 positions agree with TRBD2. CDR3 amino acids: CASIPSGTSGGEQYF. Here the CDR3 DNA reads TGCGCCAGCATCCCGTCGGGGACTAGCGGTGGCGAGCAGTACTTC. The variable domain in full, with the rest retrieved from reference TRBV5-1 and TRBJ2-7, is KAGVTQTPRYLIKTRGQQVTLSCSPISGHRSVSWYQQTPGQGLQFLFEYFSETQRNKGNFPGRFSGRQFSNSRSEMNVSTLELGDSALYLCASIPSGTSGGEQYFGPGTRLTVT.